This T cell receptor (beta chain) was captured by sequencing in a study of tumor-infiltrating lymphocytes in primary liver carcinoma. The CDR3 is made up of 14 amino acids. The germline V gene encodes CDR1 SGHAT and CDR2 FQDESV (reference sequence). Between roughly 17 and 33 mg of unsorted bulk tissue served as the source from which RNA and DNA were co-extracted. cDNA specific to TCR beta was made from 450 to 650 ng of total RNA, with a constant-region primer employed for priming. ARM-PCR, slightly modified, supplied the TCR beta libraries through three nested multiplex PCR rounds. Amplification in the first two PCR rounds was performed using TRBV1-TRBV30 forward primers and a C-beta reverse primer for roughly 10 cycles each. Using its own MiXCR run on the multiplex PCR reads, TCRdb lists one record per CDR3 protein. Of 95,000 to 150,000 distinct CDR3 sequences in the sample, 55% to 65% were seen once.

Of note for this clonotype: Its specificity is not known. At one of its ends the junction is not consistent with the germline gene, which may arise from a read error.

Study-level points and caveats: Overlap between tumor regions exceeded overlap of tumor with adjacent tissue or blood.

The rearrangement links TRBV11-1 to TRBJ2-3, with 7 bases fitting TRBD2. The sample taken for sequencing was liver tumor tissue from sampling region 1. Subset given: tumor region T1, superior pole. The source of this sequence is a woman aged 55-75 years with primary liver carcinoma and hepatitis B virus infection. In DNA, the CDR3 is TGTGCCAGGAGCTTAAGGCAACGTGCGGGAGAGTCCCATTTT. Amino acid sequence: CARSLRQRAGESHF.